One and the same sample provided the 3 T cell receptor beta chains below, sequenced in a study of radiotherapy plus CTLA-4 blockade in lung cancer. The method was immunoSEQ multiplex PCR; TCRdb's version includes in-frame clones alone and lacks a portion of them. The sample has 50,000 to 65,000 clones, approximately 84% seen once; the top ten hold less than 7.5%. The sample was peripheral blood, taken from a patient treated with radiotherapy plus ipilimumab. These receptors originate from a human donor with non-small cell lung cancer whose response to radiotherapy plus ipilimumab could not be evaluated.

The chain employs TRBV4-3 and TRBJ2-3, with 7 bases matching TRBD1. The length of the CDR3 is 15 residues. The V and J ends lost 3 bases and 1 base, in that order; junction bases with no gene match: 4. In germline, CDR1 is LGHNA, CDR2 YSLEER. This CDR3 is CASSQGQWRTDTQYF. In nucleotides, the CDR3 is TGCGCCAGCAGCCAGGGACAGTGGCGCACAGATACGCAGTATTTT.

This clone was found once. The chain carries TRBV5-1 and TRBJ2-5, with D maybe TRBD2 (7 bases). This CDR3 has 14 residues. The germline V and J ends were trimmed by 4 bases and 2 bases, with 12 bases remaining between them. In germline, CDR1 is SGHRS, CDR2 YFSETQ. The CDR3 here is CASSPGGLQETQYF. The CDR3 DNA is TGCGCCAGCAGCCCCGGGGGGCTTCAAGAGACCCAGTACTTC.

Here the CDR3 DNA reads TGTGCCAGCAGCCCGATGGACTTCACGAGGGAGACCCAGTACTTC. Protein sequence: CASSPMDFTRETQYF. The V and J genes are TRBV28 and TRBJ2-5, with D possibly TRBD2 on 5 matching bases. This CDR3 comprises 15 residues. V lost 6 bases to trimming and J lost 5 bases, with 19 bases between them. Germline loops: CDR1 MDHEN, CDR2 SYDVKM.